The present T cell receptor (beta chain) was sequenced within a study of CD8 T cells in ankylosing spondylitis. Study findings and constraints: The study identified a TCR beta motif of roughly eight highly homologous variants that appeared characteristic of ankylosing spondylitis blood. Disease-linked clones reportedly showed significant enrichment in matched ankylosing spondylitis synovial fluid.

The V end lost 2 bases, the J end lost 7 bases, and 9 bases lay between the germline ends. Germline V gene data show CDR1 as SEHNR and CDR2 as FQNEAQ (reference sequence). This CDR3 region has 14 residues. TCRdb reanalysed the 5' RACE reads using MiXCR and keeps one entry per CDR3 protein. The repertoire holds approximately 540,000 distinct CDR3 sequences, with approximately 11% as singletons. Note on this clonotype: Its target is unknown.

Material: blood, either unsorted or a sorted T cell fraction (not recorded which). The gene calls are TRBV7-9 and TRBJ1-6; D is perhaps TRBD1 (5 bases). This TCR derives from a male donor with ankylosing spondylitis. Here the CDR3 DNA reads TGTGCCAGCAGCTTATTCAGGGAAAATTCACCCCTCCACTTT. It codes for CASSLFRENSPLHF. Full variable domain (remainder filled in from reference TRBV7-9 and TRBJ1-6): DTGVSQNPRHKITKRGQNVTFRCDPISEHNRLYWYRQTLGQGPEFLTYFQNEAQLEKSRLLSDRFSAERPKGSFSTLEIQRTEQGDSAMYLCASSLFRENSPLHFGNGTRLTVT.